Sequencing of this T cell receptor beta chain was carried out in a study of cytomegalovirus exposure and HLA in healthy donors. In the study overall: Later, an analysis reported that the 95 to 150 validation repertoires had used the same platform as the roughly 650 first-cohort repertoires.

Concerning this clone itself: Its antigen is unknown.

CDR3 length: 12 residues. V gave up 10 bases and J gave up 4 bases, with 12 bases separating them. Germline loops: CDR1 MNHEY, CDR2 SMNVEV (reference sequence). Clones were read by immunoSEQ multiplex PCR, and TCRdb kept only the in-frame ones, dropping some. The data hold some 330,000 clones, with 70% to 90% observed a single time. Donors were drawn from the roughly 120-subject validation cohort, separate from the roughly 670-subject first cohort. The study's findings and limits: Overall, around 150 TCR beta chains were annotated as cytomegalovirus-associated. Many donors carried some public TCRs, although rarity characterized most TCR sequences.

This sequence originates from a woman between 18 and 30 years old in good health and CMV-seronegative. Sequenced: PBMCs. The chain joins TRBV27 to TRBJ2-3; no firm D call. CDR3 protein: CATSTSADTQYF. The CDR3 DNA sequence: TGTGCCACTTCAACTTCGGCAGATACGCAGTATTTT.